The clone carrying this T cell receptor beta chain appeared a few times. Its matching antigen is unknown. The data were obtained in a study of shared clonotypes between healthy human individuals. Regarding the study as a whole: It was the non-shared clonotypes that had lower generation probabilities than clonotypes shared by all four donors. Blood was the only sampled material, and tissue repertoires likely differ.

Germline CDR1 is KGHSH and CDR2 is LQKENI. J lost 7 bases, V lost 3 bases, and 8 bases had no gene match. This CDR3 has 14 amino acids. Profiled with immunoSEQ multiplex PCR; TCRdb holds only in-frame clones, not every one. The top ten clones hold 0.05% to 0.07% of a sample with under 650,000 clones, 90% to 96% of them seen once. The chain combines TRBV18 with TRBJ1-2, with 7 bases aligning to TRBD1. The TCR originated in a woman aged 25-40 years in good health. The source material was naive CD4+ T cells sorted from blood. Subset described: CD45RA+ positively selected. The CDR3, as DNA: TGTGCCAGCTCACCGCTTGACAGGGAGCGTGGCTACACCTTC. Translation: CASSPLDRERGYTF.